The sequence of this T cell receptor beta chain was determined in a study of CXCR3-negative and CXCR3-positive naive CD8 T cells. About the research overall: For each library, about 1.5 +/- 0.3 million TRB reads were obtained, around 140 million in total. Findings and caveats of the study: Both of the naive subsets showed about the same high diversity, but memory CD8+ cells had much less. Compared with CXCR3-negative naive cells, CXCR3-positive naive cells showed more hydrophobic TRB CDR3s.

CDR3 size: 20 residues. 5' RACE that incorporated UMI labels was used to prepare the TRB cDNA libraries. TCRdb reprocessed the 5' RACE reads and reports one entry per CDR3 protein, with no DNA. Its table lists 7,000 to 8,500 distinct CDR3 sequences. To note about this clonotype: The target antigen is unknown.

Each CD8+ T cell subset was flow-sorted in triplicate. Every sort contained approximately 300,000 cells. CD45RO-CCR7+CD27+CD95- was the phenotype of naive CD8+ T cells. The sequence derives from a human donor in good health. Some clones in this sample may be carry-over from other donors' samples. V and J are TRBV12-3 or TRBV12-4 and TRBJ2-3; the D call of TRBD1 rests on TCRdb alone, since no DNA is present to check it. The specimen was naive CXCR3+ CD8+ T cells from blood. Subset reported: CD45RO-CCR7+CD27+CD95- naive CD8+ T cells expressing CXCR3 (TNR3+). The CDR3 here is CASTDFKTGGLSLSTDTQYF.